Listed below are T cell receptor beta chains from one sample, sequenced in a study of T-cell reconstitution after alpha-beta-depleted transplantation in children. Using its own MiXCR run on the PCR reads, TCRdb lists one record per CDR3 protein. Altogether 500,000 or so distinct CDR3 sequences are present, 32% being singletons, with the ten largest covering 2% to 2.5%. Material: PBMCs from the stem cell graft donor, obtained from the stem cell graft. The origin of the receptors is a human donor who donated a stem cell graft to a child with aplastic anemia. CDR3s leave out the opening cysteine and the closing phenylalanine or tryptophan. Each record gives: J gene, V gene, CDR3 protein.

>TRBJ2-6|TRBV11-2
ASSIHLSSGANVLT
>TRBJ2-7|TRBV5-1
ASSLRQDYSYEQY
>TRBJ2-7|TRBV5-6
ASSRQSPYEQY
>TRBJ2-6|TRBV15
ATSRDAQALSGANVLT
>TRBJ2-7|TRBV27
ASSPGRSSYEQY
>TRBJ2-3|TRBV18
ASSPPGPLRDTQY
>TRBJ2-2|TRBV7-2
ASSATSGSTGELF
>TRBJ2-4|TRBV6-1
ASSPQTGAASNIQY
>TRBJ1-5|TRBV6-1
ASSEAPPTLRQPQH
>TRBJ2-5|TRBV4-3
ASSQDWGQLQETQY
>TRBJ2-5|TRBV5-1
ASSPGLAGGRPQETQY
>TRBJ2-1|TRBV7-9
ASSFIGGQGYEQF
>TRBJ1-2|TRBV3-1
ASSQDILISGYT
>TRBJ2-7|TRBV6-5
ASSYFRDRGNEQY
>TRBJ2-5|TRBV29-1
SVEDYPGVTVETQY